These 8 T cell receptor beta chains were all obtained from the same sample, sequenced in a study of cytomegalovirus exposure and HLA in healthy donors. The PCR had 60 Vbeta and 13 Jbeta primers. Repertoires were generated with immunoSEQ multiplex PCR, while TCRdb's copy carries only in-frame clones and drops some. The sample yields around 160,000 clones, around 78% seen once. The sample taken for sequencing was PBMCs. These receptors were obtained from a woman aged 40 to 55 in good health and CMV-seronegative.

V gene TRBV11-1 combines with J gene TRBJ2-7; D might be TRBD1 (7 bases). CDR3 length: 17 residues. The V end was cut by 3 bases, the J end by 2 bases, with 20 bases between. The V gene's germline CDR1 is SGHAT and CDR2 FQDESV (reference sequence). The CDR3 DNA reads TGTGCCAGCAGCTTGATCCACACGCGGGACAGTACCTACGAGCAGTACTTC. Translated, it gives CASSLIHTRDSTYEQYF.

The rearrangement joins TRBV19 to TRBJ1-5; TRBD1 is a possible D gene (6 bases). V was clipped by 4 bases and J by 0 bases, with 10 bases between them. Germline V gene sequence: CDR1 LNHDA, CDR2 SQIVND (reference sequence). This CDR3 is built from 15 residues. For the CDR3, the DNA is TGTGCCAGTAGTACACGGACAGATAGCAATCAGCCCCAGCATTTT. This encodes CASSTRTDSNQPQHF.

The rearrangement links TRBV27 to TRBJ2-6; the D gene is possibly TRBD2 (6 bases). V shed 0 bases and J shed 0 bases, with 9 bases lying between them. Looked up from germline, CDR1 is MNHEY and CDR2 is SMNVEV (reference sequence). The CDR3 is 17 amino acids. CDR3 DNA sequence: TGTGCCAGCAGTTTATCGGGACTCCCCTCTGGGGCCAACGTCCTGACTTTC. It specifies CASSLSGLPSGANVLTF.

The chain is built from TRBV2 and TRBJ2-5, with 8 bases that match TRBD2. The V segment lost 0 bases and the J segment 4 bases; nucleotides outside the gene matches: 4. Germline CDR1 SNHLY, CDR2 FYNNEI. CDR3 length: 15 residues. In DNA, the CDR3 is TGTGCCAGCAGTGAAGCCGGGAGGGCCGCAGAGACCCAGTACTTC. It is translated as CASSEAGRAAETQYF. Full variable domain (outside the CDR3, taken from reference TRBV2 and TRBJ2-5): EPEVTQTPSHQVTQMGQEVILRCVPISNHLYFYWYRQILGQKVEFLVSFYNNEISEKSEIFDDQFSVERPDGSNFTLKIRSTKLEDSAMYFCASSEAGRAAETQYFGPGTRLLVL.

The V call is TRBV7-3, the J call TRBJ2-7; 8 nucleotides match TRBD1. The V gene's germline CDR1 is SGHTA and CDR2 FQGTGA. The J segment lost 3 bases and the V segment lost 1 base, leaving 11 bases of the junction unmatched. CDR3 length: 17 amino acids. The CDR3 coding sequence is TGTGCCAGCAGCTTAATGCCCGTGAGGACAGGGAACTACGAGCAGTACTTC. Protein product: CASSLMPVRTGNYEQYF.

The V call is TRBV5-6, the J call TRBJ2-7, with D unclear. The ends were cut back, 0 bases at V and 4 bases at J, with 14 bases in the middle. The length of the CDR3 is 15 residues. CDR1 is SGHDT, CDR2 YYEEEE, per germline. Here the CDR3 DNA reads TGTGCCAGCAGCTTGGGAGCTGCTTCCAAGTACGAGCAGTACTTC. It translates to CASSLGAASKYEQYF.

V is TRBV19 and J is TRBJ1-5; D unresolved. Germline V lookup: CDR1 LNHDA, CDR2 SQIVND (reference sequence). CDR3 length: 14 residues. Deletions cut 3 bases from V and 2 bases from J, with 8 bases between. The chain's CDR3 is CASSIEGGNQPQHF. The CDR3 DNA reads as TGTGCCAGTAGTATCGAGGGCGGCAATCAGCCCCAGCATTTT.

This clone was observed a single time. The V call is TRBV7-2, the J call TRBJ1-2; D might be TRBD1 (5 bases). V lost 5 bases and J 3 bases, leaving 16 bases between the germline ends. The CDR3 runs to 15 residues. Germline loops: CDR1 SGHTA, CDR2 FQGNSA. The CDR3 nucleotides read TGTGCCAGCAGCCCGCCCCTGCAGGGTGACTATGGCTACACCTTC. Translated: CASSPPLQGDYGYTF.